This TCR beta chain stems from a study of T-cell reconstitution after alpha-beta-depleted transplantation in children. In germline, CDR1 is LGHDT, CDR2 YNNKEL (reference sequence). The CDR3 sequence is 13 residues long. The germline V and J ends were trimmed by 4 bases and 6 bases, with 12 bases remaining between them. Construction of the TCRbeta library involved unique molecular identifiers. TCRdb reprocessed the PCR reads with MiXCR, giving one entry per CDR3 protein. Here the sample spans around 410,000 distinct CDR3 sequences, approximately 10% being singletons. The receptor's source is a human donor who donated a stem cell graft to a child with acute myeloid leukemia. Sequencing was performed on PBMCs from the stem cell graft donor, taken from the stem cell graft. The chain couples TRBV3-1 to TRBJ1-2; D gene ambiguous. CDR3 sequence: CASSLGSHHGYTF. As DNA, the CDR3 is TGTGCCAGCAGCCTCGGGTCACACCATGGCTACACCTTC. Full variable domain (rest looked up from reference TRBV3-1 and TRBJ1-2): DTAVSQTPKYLVTQMGNDKSIKCEQNLGHDTMYWYKQDSKKFLKIMFSYNNKELIINETVPNRFSPKSPDKAHLNLHINSLELGDSAVYFCASSLGSHHGYTFGSGTRLTVV.